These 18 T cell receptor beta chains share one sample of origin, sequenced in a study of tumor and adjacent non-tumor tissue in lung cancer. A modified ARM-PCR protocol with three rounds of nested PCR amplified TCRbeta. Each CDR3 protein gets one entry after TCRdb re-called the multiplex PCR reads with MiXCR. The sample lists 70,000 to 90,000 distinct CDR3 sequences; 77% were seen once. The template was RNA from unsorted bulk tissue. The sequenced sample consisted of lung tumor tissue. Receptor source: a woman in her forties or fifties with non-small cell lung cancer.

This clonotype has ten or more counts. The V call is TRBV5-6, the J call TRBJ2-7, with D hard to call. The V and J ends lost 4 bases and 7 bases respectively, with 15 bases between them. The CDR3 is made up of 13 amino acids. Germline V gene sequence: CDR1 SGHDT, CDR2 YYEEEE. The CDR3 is CASSRRRLGEQYF. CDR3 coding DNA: TGTGCCAGCAGCCGACGCAGACTGGGTGAGCAGTACTTC.

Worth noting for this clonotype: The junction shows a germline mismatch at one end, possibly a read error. In DNA, the CDR3 is TGTGCCAGCAGGACTAGTGGTGAGAATGAGCAATTCTTC. As protein: CASRTSGENEQFF. This sequence joins TRBV12-3 or TRBV12-4 and TRBJ2-1; possible D gene TRBD2, 6 bases. The CDR3 extends over 13 amino acids.

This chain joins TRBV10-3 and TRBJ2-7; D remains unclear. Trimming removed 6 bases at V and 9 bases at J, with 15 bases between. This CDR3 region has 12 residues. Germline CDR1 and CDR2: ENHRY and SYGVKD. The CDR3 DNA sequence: TGTGCCATCAGGGGGAATATCGACGTGCAGTACTTC. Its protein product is CAIRGNIDVQYF.

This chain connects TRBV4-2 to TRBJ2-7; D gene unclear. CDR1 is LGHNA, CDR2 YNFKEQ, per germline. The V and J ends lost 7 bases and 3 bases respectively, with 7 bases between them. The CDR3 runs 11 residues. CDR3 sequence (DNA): TGTGCCAGCAACCTAGACTACGAGCAGTACTTC. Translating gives CASNLDYEQYF.

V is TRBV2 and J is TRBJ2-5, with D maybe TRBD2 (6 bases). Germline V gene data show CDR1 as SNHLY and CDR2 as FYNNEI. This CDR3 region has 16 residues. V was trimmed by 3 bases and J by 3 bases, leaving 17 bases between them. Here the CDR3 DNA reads TGTGCCAGCAGTGATGGAAAACTAGCAGGAGAAGAGACCCAGTACTTC. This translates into CASSDGKLAGEETQYF.

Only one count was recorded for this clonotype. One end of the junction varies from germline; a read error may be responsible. CDR3 sequence (DNA): TGTGTCAGCAGTTACTCCTCTAGGGGGGCTTACGATGAACTGTTCTTC. Translation gives CVSSYSSRGAYDELFF. The chain uses TRBV6-5 and TRBJ2-1; D possibly matches TRBD1 or TRBD2 (6 bases each). The CDR3 is made up of 16 amino acids. Germline assignment: CDR1 MNHEY and CDR2 SVGAGI.

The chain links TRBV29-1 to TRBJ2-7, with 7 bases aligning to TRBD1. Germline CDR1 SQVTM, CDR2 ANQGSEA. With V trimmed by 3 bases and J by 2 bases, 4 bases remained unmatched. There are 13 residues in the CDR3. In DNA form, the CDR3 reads TGCAGCGTTGAGGGGACAGATACCTACGAGCAGTACTTC. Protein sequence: CSVEGTDTYEQYF.

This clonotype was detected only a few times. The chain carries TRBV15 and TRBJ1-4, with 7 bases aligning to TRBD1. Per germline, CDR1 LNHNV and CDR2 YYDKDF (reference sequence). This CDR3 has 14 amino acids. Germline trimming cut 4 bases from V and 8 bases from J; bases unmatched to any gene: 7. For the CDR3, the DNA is TGTGCCACCAGCACTCGAGACAGGGACGAAAAACTGTTTTTT. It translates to CATSTRDRDEKLFF.

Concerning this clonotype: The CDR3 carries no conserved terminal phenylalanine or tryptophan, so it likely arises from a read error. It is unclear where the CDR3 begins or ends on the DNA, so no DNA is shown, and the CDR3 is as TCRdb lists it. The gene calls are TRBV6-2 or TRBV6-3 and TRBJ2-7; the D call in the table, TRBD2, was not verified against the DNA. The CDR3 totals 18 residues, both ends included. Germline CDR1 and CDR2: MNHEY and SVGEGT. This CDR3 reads CASSNDPASGIVIGGQYI.

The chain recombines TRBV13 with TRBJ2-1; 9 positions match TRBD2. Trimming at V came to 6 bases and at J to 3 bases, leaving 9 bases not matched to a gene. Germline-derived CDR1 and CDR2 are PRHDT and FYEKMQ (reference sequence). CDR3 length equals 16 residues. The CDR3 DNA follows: TGTGCCAGCAGTATTAGCGGGAGAGAGTACTACAATGAGCAGTTCTTC. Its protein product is CASSISGREYYNEQFF.

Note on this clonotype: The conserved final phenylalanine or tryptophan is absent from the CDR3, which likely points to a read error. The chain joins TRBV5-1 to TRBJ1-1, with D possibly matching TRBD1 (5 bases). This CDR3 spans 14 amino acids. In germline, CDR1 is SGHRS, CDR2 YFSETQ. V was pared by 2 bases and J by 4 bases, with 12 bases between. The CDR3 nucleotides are TGCGCCAGCAGCTTTGGGGCCATGAGCACTGAAGCTTTCTCT. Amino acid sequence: CASSFGAMSTEAFS.

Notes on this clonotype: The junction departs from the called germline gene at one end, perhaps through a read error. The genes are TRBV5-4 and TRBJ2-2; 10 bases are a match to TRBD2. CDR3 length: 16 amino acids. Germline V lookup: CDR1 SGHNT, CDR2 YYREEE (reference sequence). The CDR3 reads CASSRGTSVGTRDLFF. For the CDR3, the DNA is TGTGCCAGCAGTCGAGGGACTAGCGTGGGCACCAGGGACCTGTTTTTT.

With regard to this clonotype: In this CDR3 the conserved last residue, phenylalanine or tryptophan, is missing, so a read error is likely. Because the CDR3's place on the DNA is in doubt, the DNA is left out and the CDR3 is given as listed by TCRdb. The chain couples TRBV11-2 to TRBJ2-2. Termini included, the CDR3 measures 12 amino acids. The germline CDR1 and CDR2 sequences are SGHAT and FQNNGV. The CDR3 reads CASSRNTGGLLL.

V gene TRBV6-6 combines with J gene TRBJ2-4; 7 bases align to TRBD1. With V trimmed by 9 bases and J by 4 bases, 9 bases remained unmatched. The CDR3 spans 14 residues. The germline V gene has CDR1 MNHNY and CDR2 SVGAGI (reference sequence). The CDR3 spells CASSLQGQKNIQYF. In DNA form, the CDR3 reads TGTGCCAGTAGTCTTCAGGGACAGAAAAACATTCAGTACTTC.

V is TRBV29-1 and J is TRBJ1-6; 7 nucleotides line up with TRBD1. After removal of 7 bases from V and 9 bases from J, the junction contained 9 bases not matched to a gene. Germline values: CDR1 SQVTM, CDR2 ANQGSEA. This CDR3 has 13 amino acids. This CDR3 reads CSGPRDSGSPLHF. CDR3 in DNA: TGCAGCGGTCCCCGGGACAGTGGTTCACCCCTCCACTTT.

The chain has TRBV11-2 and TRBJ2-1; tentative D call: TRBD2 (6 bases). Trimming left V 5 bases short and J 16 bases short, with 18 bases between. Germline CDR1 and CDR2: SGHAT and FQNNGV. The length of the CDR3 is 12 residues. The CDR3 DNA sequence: TGTGCCAGCAGCCAGACTAGTAGTGAACACTTCTTC. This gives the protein CASSQTSSEHFF.

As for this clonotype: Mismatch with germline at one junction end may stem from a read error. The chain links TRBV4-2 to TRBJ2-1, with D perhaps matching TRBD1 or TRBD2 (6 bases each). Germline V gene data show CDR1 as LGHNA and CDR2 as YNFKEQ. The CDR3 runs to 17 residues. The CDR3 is CANNQEGGGGPYNEQSF. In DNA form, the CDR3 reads TGTGCCAACAACCAAGAGGGGGGTGGCGGGCCCTACAATGAGCAGTCCTTC.

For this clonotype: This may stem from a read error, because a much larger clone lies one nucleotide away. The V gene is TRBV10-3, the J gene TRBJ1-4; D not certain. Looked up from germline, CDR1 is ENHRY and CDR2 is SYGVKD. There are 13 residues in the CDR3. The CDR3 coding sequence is TGTGCCATCTGTGACCATGGACGGGAAAAACTGTTTTTT. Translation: CAICDHGREKLFF.